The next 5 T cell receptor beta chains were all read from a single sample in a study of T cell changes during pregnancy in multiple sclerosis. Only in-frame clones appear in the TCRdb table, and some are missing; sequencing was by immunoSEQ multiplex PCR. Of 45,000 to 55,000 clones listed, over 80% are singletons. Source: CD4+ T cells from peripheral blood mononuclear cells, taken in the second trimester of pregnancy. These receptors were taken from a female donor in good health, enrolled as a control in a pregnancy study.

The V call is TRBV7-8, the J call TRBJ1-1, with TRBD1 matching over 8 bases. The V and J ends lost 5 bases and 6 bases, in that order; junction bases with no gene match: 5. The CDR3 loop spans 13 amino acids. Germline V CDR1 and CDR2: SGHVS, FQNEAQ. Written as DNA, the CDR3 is TGTGCCAGCAGCCAGGACAGGGCCCCTGAAGCTTTCTTT. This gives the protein CASSQDRAPEAFF. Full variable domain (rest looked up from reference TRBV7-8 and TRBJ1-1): GAGVSQSPRYKVAKRGQDVALRCDPISGHVSLFWYQQALGQGPEFLTYFQNEAQLDKSGLPSDRFFAERPEGSVSTLKIQRTQQEDSAVYLCASSQDRAPEAFFGQGTRLTVV.

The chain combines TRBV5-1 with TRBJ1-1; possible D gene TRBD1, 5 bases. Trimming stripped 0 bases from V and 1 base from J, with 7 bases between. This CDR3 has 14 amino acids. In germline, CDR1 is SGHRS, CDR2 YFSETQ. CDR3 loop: CASSLARGNTEAFF. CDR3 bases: TGCGCCAGCAGCTTGGCTAGGGGGAACACTGAAGCTTTCTTT.

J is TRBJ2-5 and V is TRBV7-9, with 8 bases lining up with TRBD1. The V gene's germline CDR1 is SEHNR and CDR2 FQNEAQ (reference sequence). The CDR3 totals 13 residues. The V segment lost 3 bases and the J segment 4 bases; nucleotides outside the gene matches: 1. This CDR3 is CASSLGQVETQYF. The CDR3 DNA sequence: TGTGCCAGCAGCTTGGGACAGGTAGAGACCCAGTACTTC.

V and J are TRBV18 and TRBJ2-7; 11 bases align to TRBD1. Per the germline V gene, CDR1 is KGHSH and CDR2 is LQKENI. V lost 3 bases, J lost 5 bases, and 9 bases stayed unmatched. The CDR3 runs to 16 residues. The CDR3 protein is CASSPWDRGVGDEQYF. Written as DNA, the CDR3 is TGTGCCAGCTCACCCTGGGACAGGGGGGTTGGTGACGAGCAGTACTTC.

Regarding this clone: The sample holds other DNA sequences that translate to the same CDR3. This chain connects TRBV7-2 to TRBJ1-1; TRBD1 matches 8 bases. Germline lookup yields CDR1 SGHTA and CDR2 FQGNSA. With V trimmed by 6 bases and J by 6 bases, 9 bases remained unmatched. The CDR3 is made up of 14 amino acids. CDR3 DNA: TGTGCCAGCAGATTCCAGGGGGCCGGGGCTGAAGCTTTCTTT. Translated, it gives CASRFQGAGAEAFF.